Detailed here is one TCR beta chain. The data stem from a study of control samples from healthy donors and cancer patients. Here immunoSEQ multiplex PCR was the method, and the copy in TCRdb shows in-frame clones only, minus some. The sample contains about 44,000 clones, 80% to 90% of which appear only once. The ends lost 0 bases at V and 3 bases at J; junction bases unmatched: 8. This CDR3 contains 16 residues. CDR1 is MNHEY, CDR2 SMNVEV, per germline (reference sequence). Sequenced material: PBMCs. This chain connects TRBV27 to TRBJ2-7; 7 bases are shared with TRBD1. This sequence was found in a woman in her fifties or sixties with lung cancer. In nucleotides, the CDR3 is TGTGCCAGCAGTTTATCGACCGGGACAGTTTACTACGAGCAGTACTTC. Translated: CASSLSTGTVYYEQYF.